The table lists the clone carrying this T cell receptor (beta chain) with a few counts. Its antigen remains unknown. This record belongs to a study of coeliac disease. The assay was immunoSEQ multiplex PCR, and TCRdb's table has in-frame clones only and misses some. The sample yields around 1,200 clones, 58% seen once. Cells were frozen in aliquots of around 540,000, and one aliquot per fraction was sequenced. The CDR3 sequence is 13 residues long. After removal of 3 bases from V and 7 bases from J, the junction contained 1 base not matched to a gene. Germline V gene data show CDR1 as MNHNS and CDR2 as SASEGT. Study-wide results and caveats: Intraepithelial and lamina propria fractions were not highly pure, so cross-contamination was possible. Control samples showed higher TRB and TRG clonality than intraepithelial and lamina propria samples in active celiac disease. Most TRB amino acid sequences occurred in only one sample.

Input material: intraepithelial lymphocytes from the gut. The sequence came from a man aged 65-85 years without celiac disease. The rearrangement uses TRBV6-1 and TRBJ1-4; 8 bases match TRBD1. CDR3 protein: CASSEDRVEKLFF. CDR3 DNA sequence: TGTGCCAGCAGTGAGGACAGGGTTGAAAAACTGTTTTTT.